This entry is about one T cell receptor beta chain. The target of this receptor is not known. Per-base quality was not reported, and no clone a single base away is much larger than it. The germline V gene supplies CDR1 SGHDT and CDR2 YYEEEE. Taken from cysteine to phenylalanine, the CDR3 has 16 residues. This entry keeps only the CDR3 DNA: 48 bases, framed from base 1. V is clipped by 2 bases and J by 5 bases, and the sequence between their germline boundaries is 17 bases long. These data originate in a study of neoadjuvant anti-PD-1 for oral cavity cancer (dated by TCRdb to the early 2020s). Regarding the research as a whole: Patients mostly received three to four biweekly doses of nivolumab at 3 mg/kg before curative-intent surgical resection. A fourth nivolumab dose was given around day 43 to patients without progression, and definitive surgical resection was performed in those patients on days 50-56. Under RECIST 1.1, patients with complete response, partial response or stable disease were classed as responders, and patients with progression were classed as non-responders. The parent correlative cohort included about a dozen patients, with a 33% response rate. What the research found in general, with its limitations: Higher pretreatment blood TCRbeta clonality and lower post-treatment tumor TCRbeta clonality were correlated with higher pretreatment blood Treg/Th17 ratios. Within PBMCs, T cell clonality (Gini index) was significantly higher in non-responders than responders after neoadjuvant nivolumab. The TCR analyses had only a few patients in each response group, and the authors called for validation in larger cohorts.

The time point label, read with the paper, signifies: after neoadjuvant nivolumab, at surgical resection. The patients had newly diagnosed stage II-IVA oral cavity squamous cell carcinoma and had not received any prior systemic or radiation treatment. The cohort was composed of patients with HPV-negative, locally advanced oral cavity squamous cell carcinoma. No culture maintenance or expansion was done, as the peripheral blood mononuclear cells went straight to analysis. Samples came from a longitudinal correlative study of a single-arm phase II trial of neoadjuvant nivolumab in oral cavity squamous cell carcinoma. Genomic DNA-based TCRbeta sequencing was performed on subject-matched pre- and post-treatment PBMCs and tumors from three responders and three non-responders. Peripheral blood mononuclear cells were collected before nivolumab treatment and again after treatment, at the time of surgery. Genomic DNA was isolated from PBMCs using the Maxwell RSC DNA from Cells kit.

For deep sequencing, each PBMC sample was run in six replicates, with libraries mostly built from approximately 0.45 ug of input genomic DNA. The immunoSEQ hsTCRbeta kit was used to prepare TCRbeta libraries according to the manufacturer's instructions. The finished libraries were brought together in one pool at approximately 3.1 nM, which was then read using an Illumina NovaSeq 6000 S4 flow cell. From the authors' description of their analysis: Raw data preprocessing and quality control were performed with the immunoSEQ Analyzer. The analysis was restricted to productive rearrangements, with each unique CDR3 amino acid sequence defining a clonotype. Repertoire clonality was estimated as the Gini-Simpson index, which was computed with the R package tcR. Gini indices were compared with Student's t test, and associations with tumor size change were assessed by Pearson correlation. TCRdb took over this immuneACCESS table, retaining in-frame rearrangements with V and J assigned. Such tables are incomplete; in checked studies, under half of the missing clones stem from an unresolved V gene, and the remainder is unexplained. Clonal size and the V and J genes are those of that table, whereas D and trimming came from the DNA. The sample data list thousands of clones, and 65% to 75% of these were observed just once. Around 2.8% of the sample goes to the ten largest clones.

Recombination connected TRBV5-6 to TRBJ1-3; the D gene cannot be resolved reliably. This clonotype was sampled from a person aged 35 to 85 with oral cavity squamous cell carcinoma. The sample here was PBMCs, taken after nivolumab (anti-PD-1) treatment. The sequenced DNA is TGTGCCAGCAGCTTCGCGGCAGGCTTTCTCCGAAACACCATATATTTT. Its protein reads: CASSFAAGFLRNTIYF.